This T cell receptor (beta chain) appears in the sequencing data of a study of graft-versus-host responses after intestinal transplantation. Study at large: All recipients were transplanted with multivisceral, liver-intestinal, or isolated intestinal grafts.

General observations from the study: The marrow of recipients harbored GvH clones, and ileum or blood showed some of them first.

Generated by immunoSEQ multiplex PCR, the TCRdb table keeps only in-frame clones and is missing some. The sample carries tens of thousands of clones, 75% to 95% recorded once. Of note for this clone: The antigen is undetermined.

The sample in question was PBMCs, obtained approximately 97 weeks after intestinal transplant. The TCR sequence derives from a human patient who received an intestinal transplant, so some T cells may come from the graft donor.

The CDR3 is CASSYGGPYQETQYF. CDR3 bases: TGTGCCAGCAGTTACGGCGGGCCGTACCAAGAGACCCAGTACTTC. The V call is TRBV6-5, the J call TRBJ2-5; possibly TRBD2 for D (5 bases). Germline values: CDR1 MNHEY, CDR2 SVGAGI. This CDR3 is built from 15 residues. Trimming removed 2 bases from V and 0 bases from J, with 10 bases in between.